This TCR beta chain was documented in a study of cytomegalovirus exposure and HLA in healthy donors. CDR1 SEHNR and CDR2 FQNEAQ come from the germline V gene (reference sequence). This CDR3 is built from 15 residues. Trimming took off 4 bases at V and 1 base at J, with 11 bases between the two ends. Data came from immunoSEQ multiplex PCR; TCRdb stores just in-frame clones and leaves some out. The top ten hold approximately 0.99% of the sample, which has 45,000 to 70,000 clones, about 88% seen once. Study-wide points: TCR beta chains numbering 150 to 200 were designated cytomegalovirus-associated.

As concerns this clone: Its target is not known.

The receptor was isolated from a man aged 18 to 30 in good health and CMV-seronegative. Sequencing was performed on PBMCs. V usage is TRBV7-9 and J usage is TRBJ1-3; possible D gene TRBD1, 6 bases. The CDR3 sequence: CASSSDRKSGNTIYF. CDR3 DNA: TGTGCCAGCAGCTCGGACAGAAAATCTGGAAACACCATATATTTT. Full variable domain (rest looked up from reference TRBV7-9 and TRBJ1-3): DTGVSQNPRHKITKRGQNVTFRCDPISEHNRLYWYRQTLGQGPEFLTYFQNEAQLEKSRLLSDRFSAERPKGSFSTLEIQRTEQGDSAMYLCASSSDRKSGNTIYFGEGSWLTVV.